A selection of T cell receptor beta chains follows, all from one sample in a study of T cell repertoires in cytomegalovirus infection. From the reads, TCRdb called clonotypes with MiXCR, one entry per CDR3 protein. The sample records approximately 750,000 distinct CDR3 sequences, about 40% being singletons. The sample consisted of PBMCs. All receptors come from a human donor in good health (CMV status not recorded). Some clones in this sample may be carry-over from other donors' samples. CDR3s leave out the opening cysteine and the closing phenylalanine or tryptophan. The order of the fields is V gene, CDR3 protein.

>TRBV6-2/TRBV6-3
ASSYSLRRTGEITDTQY
>TRBV7-9
ASSPKGGYNYGYT
>TRBV7-2
ASSLAGFVDQT
>TRBV2
ASSPPGRRGEKLF
>TRBV6-8
ASSSPDSGGQY
>TRBV18
ASSEDMNTEAF
>TRBV5-1
ASSLAETSGRATGEQF
>TRBV19
ASSIILAGDTDTQY
>TRBV28
ASSLSGRSNSPLH
>TRBV20-1
SARDFGDSQETQY
>TRBV7-8
ASSPMSGTGELF
>TRBV28
ASSPQVGRVLVVDEKLF
>TRBV12-3/TRBV12-4
ASTKNSNQPQH
>TRBV12-3/TRBV12-4
ASSLPRAKKY
>TRBV20-1
SARDRGEISYNEQF
>TRBV30
AWSVRRGSTDTQY
>TRBV7-8
ASSLVGLAQYNEQF
>TRBV28
ASAAGILGGNTIY